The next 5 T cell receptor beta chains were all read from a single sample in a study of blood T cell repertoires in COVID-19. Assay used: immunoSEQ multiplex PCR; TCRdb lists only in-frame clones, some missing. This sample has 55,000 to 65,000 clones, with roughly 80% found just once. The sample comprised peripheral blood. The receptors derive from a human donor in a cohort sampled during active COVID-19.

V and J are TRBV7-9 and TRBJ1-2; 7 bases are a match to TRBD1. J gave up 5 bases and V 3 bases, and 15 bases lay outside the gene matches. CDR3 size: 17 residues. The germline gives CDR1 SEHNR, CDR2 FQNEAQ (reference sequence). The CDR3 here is CASSFVSPGTAIYGYTF. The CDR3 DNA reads TGTGCCAGCAGCTTCGTCTCCCCCGGGACAGCGATTTATGGCTACACCTTC.

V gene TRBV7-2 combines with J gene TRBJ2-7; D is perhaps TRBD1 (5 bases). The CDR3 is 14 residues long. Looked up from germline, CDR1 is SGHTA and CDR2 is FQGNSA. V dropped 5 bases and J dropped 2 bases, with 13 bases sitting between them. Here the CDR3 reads CASSLGLFTYEQYF. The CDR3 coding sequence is TGTGCCAGCAGCCTGGGGCTATTTACCTACGAGCAGTACTTC.

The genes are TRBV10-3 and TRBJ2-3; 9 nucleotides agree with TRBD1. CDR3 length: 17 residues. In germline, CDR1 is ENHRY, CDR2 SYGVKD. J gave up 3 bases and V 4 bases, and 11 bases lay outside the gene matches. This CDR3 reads CAISVNRDRVGTDTQYF. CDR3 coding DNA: TGTGCCATCAGTGTGAACCGGGACAGGGTCGGAACAGATACGCAGTATTTT.

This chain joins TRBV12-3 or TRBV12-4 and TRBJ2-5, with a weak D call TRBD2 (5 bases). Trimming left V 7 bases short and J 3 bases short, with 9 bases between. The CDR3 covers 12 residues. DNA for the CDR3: TGTGCCAGCACCACGGAGGAAGAGACCCAGTACTTC. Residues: CASTTEEETQYF.

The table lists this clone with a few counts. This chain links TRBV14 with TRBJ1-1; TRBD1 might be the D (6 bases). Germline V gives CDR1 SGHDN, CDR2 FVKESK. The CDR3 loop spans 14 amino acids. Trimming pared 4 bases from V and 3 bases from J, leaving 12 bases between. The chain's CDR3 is CASSLHRGYTEAFF. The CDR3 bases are TGTGCCAGCAGCCTTCATAGGGGGTACACTGAAGCTTTCTTT. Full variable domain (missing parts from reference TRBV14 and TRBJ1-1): EAGVTQFPSHSVIEKGQTVTLRCDPISGHDNLYWYRRVMGKEIKFLLHFVKESKQDESGMPNNRFLAERTGGTYSTLKVQPAELEDSGVYFCASSLHRGYTEAFFGQGTRLTVV.